This T cell receptor beta chain was sequenced during a study of cytomegalovirus exposure and HLA in healthy donors. Whole-study context: Inside one of the first data releases sat about 85 million unique TCRs taken from HLA-typed donors. Study results and limitations: In an earlier analysis, productive rearrangement rates for most beta V segments clustered near 87% or 30%.

On this clone itself: Antigen: not known.

The germline CDR1 and CDR2 sequences are SGHTA and FQGTGA. V was clipped by 2 bases and J by 6 bases; unmatched bases: 5. The CDR3 contains 14 residues. In the PCR, 60 Vbeta and 13 Jbeta primers were used. Measured with immunoSEQ multiplex PCR; TCRdb has only the in-frame clones, and not every one. The data hold about 160,000 clones, with 80% to 90% observed a single time. The gene calls are TRBV7-3 and TRBJ2-7, with 9 nucleotides matching TRBD2. This TCR was sampled from a woman aged 25 to 45 in good health and CMV-seropositive. Material: PBMCs. The CDR3: CASSLGGGVREQYF. CDR3 in DNA: TGTGCCAGCAGCTTAGGCGGGGGGGTCCGCGAGCAGTACTTC.